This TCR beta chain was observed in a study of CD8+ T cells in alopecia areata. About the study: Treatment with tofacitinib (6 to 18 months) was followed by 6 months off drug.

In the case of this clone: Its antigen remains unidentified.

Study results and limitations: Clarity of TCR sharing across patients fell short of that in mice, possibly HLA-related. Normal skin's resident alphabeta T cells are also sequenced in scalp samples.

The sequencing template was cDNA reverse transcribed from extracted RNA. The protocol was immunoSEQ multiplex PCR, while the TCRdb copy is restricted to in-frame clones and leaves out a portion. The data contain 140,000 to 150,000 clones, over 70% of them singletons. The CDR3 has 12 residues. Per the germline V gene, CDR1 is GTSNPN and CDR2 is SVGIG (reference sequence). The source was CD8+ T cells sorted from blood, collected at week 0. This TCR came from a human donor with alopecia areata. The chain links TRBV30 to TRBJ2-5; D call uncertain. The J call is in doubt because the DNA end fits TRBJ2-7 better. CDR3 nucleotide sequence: TGTGCCTGCTACCAAACCCCCTACGAGCAGTACTTC. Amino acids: CACYQTPYEQYF.